These 25 T cell receptor beta chains share one sample of origin, sequenced in a study of blood T cell repertoires in COVID-19. Using immunoSEQ multiplex PCR, the repertoire was profiled, and TCRdb retains in-frame clones only, with some absent. Seen here are tens of thousands of clones, 82% observed once, and the top ten hold over 12%. The sample consisted of peripheral blood. These receptors were obtained from a human donor with acute or convalescent COVID-19. The donor label of this sample is uncertain.

This clone was found once. The genes are TRBV4-3 and TRBJ1-6; TRBD1 is a possible D gene (5 bases). The CDR3 is made up of 15 amino acids. The germline gives CDR1 LGHNA, CDR2 YSLEER. V was clipped by 3 bases and J by 8 bases, with 14 bases between them. This chain's CDR3 is CASSHNRIPDSPLHF. CDR3 nucleotides: TGCGCCAGCAGCCACAACAGGATACCGGATTCACCCCTCCACTTT.

The V call is TRBV7-2, the J call TRBJ1-2; tentatively, D is TRBD1 (5 bases). V was cut by 1 base and J by 4 bases, with 10 bases left in between. This CDR3 region has 14 residues. Germline assignment: CDR1 SGHTA and CDR2 FQGNSA. The CDR3 DNA sequence: TGTGCCAGCAGCTTAGGGGACTCTCCCTATGGCTACACCTTC. It encodes CASSLGDSPYGYTF.

The J gene is TRBJ1-2, the V gene TRBV4-2; possibly TRBD1 for D (5 bases). Germline lookup yields CDR1 LGHNA and CDR2 YNFKEQ. V lost 1 base to trimming and J lost 4 bases, with 7 bases between them. The CDR3 spans 13 residues. Here the CDR3 reads CASSQVDSYGYTF. CDR3 coding DNA: TGTGCCAGCAGCCAAGTTGACAGCTATGGCTACACCTTC.

The chain has TRBV3-1 (or the pseudogene TRBV3-2) and TRBJ1-2; 7 bases are shared with TRBD1. V shed 11 bases and J 2 bases; nucleotides not matched to a gene: 8. Germline loops: CDR1 LGHDT, CDR2 YNNKEL (reference sequence). CDR3 length: 13 amino acids. The CDR3 DNA reads TGTGCCGGAACGGGACAGTCCAACTATGGCTACACCTTC. It is translated as CAGTGQSNYGYTF.

The V gene is TRBV19, the J gene TRBJ1-2; 8 bases align to TRBD1. V was clipped by 8 bases and J by 13 bases; unmatched bases: 12. This CDR3 comprises 12 residues. Germline CDR1 LNHDA, CDR2 SQIVND (reference sequence). CDR3 nucleotide sequence: TGTGCCAGTTCATCCGGACAGGGAATTCCCACCTTC. Residues: CASSSGQGIPTF.

This clone came up a few times. The CDR3 coding sequence is TGTGCCAGCAGCGCCAGACAGGGAGAGAATTCACCCCTCCACTTT. Its protein product is CASSARQGENSPLHF. This chain joins TRBV9 and TRBJ1-6; 7 bases are shared with TRBD1. V gave up 3 bases and J gave up 7 bases; unmatched junction bases: 7. CDR1 and CDR2 from the germline V gene are SGDLS and YYNGEE. This CDR3 comprises 15 residues. The full variable domain, rest sourced from reference TRBV9 and TRBJ1-6, is DSGVTQTPKHLITATGQRVTLRCSPRSGDLSVYWYQQSLDQGLQFLIQYYNGEERAKGNILERFSAQQFPDLHSELNLSSLELGDSALYFCASSARQGENSPLHFGNGTRLTVT.

This clone was observed once. The V call is TRBV11-1, the J call TRBJ2-1; a weak D match, TRBD1 (6 bases). Trimming removed 2 bases from V and 7 bases from J, with 12 bases in between. There are 14 residues in the CDR3. Germline V gene sequence: CDR1 SGHAT, CDR2 FQDESV (reference sequence). This CDR3 is CASSLQGGRNEQFF. The DNA for the CDR3 is TGTGCCAGCAGCTTACAAGGGGGACGGAATGAGCAGTTCTTC.

The sample holds a few counts of this clone. One end of the junction varies from germline; a read error may be responsible. This chain links TRBV7-7 with TRBJ2-5, with 10 bases fitting TRBD2. From germline, CDR1 is SSHAT and CDR2 FNYEAQ (reference sequence). The CDR3 extends over 15 amino acids. CDR3 in DNA: TGTGCTAGCAGCTTAGAAGCGGGAGGGGGAGAGACCCAGTACTTC. It codes for CASSLEAGGGETQYF. The full variable domain, rest sourced from reference TRBV7-7 and TRBJ2-5, is GAGVSQSPRYKVTKRGQDVTLRCDPISSHATLYWYQQALGQGPEFLTYFNYEAQPDKSGLPSDRFSAERPEGSISTLTIQRTEQRDSAMYRCASSLEAGGGETQYFGPGTRLLVL.

V usage is TRBV5-5 and J usage is TRBJ2-2; 9 bases line up with TRBD2. The junction had 4 bases not matched to a gene; V was cut back by 0 bases and J by 4 bases. The CDR3 contains 16 residues. Germline V gene lookup returns CDR1 SGHKS and CDR2 YYEKEE (reference sequence). The CDR3 reads CASSLAVAGVTGELFF. In DNA form, the CDR3 reads TGTGCCAGCAGCTTGGCAGTAGCGGGAGTCACCGGGGAGCTGTTTTTT.

The chain combines TRBV30 with TRBJ1-4; tentative D call: TRBD1 (6 bases). Trimming removed 5 bases from V and 4 bases from J, with 14 bases in between. The CDR3 has 14 amino acids. CDR1 and CDR2 (germline): GTSNPN, SVGIG (reference sequence). The CDR3 is CAWSLRGLNEKLFF. The CDR3 DNA reads as TGTGCCTGGTCATTGCGGGGGCTTAATGAAAAACTGTTTTTT.

The chain uses TRBV6-6 and TRBJ1-2; tentative D call: TRBD1 (6 bases). V lost 8 bases and J lost 8, with 15 bases in between. Germline loops: CDR1 MNHNY, CDR2 SVGAGI (reference sequence). There are 12 residues in the CDR3. The CDR3 sequence is CASCKYREGYTF. CDR3 coding DNA: TGTGCCAGCTGCAAATACAGGGAGGGCTACACCTTC.

This clone came up a few times. The chain joins TRBV4-2 to TRBJ1-4; TRBD1 is a possible D gene (5 bases). Germline CDR1 and CDR2: LGHNA and YNFKEQ. This CDR3 is built from 16 residues. V gave up 2 bases and J gave up 5 bases, with 15 bases separating them. This chain's CDR3 is CASSQLKQAVNEKLFF. Here the CDR3 DNA reads TGTGCCAGCAGCCAACTAAAACAGGCTGTCAATGAAAAACTGTTTTTT.

The V and J genes are TRBV6-5 and TRBJ2-7; D might be TRBD2 (5 bases). There are 15 residues in the CDR3. V was pared by 0 bases and J by 3 bases, with 12 bases between. Per germline, CDR1 MNHEY and CDR2 SVGAGI. The CDR3 nucleotides read TGTGCCAGCAGTTACTCGGGCGGGCTTTACTACGAGCAGTACTTC. Encoded protein: CASSYSGGLYYEQYF.

The chain is built from TRBV6-1 and TRBJ2-7, with 12 bases matching TRBD1. The V gene's germline CDR1 is MNHNS and CDR2 SASEGT. The CDR3 sequence is 17 residues long. J gave up 3 bases and V 4 bases, and 10 bases lay outside the gene matches. CDR3 loop: CASSGGQGARRGYEQYF. CDR3 bases: TGTGCCAGCAGTGGGGGACAGGGGGCGCGGCGAGGCTACGAGCAGTACTTC.

Here the CDR3 reads CASSQQGNEKLFF. DNA of the CDR3: TGTGCCAGCTCACAACAGGGTAATGAAAAACTGTTTTTT. The chain carries TRBV18 and TRBJ1-4; the D gene is possibly TRBD1 (6 bases). Germline CDR1 reads KGHSH; CDR2 reads LQKENI. The CDR3 totals 13 residues. V was clipped by 4 bases and J by 4 bases, with 7 bases between them. The complete variable domain, with remaining parts taken from reference TRBV18 and TRBJ1-4, reads NAGVMQNPRHLVRRRGQEARLRCSPMKGHSHVYWYRQLPEEGLKFMVYLQKENIIDESGMPKERFSAEFPKEGPSILRIQQVVRGDSAAYFCASSQQGNEKLFFGSGTQLSVL.

V gene TRBV11-3 combines with J gene TRBJ2-5; 16 bases are shared with TRBD2. CDR1 and CDR2 from the germline V gene are SGHNT and YENEEA. The CDR3 length is 18 residues. With V trimmed by 4 bases and J by 5 bases, 10 bases remained unmatched. CDR3 protein: CASSYGGTSGGVSETQYF. The CDR3 DNA follows: TGTGCCAGCAGCTATGGTGGGACTAGCGGGGGGGTTTCGGAGACCCAGTACTTC.

This clone has only a few counts. The chain combines TRBV28 with TRBJ1-6, with 7 bases fitting TRBD1. The length of the CDR3 is 15 residues. CDR1 MDHEN and CDR2 SYDVKM come from the germline V gene. V lost 6 bases and J lost 7; bases outside the gene matches: 9. Here the CDR3 reads CASRPWDSGNSPLHF. For the CDR3, the DNA is TGTGCCAGCAGACCCTGGGACAGTGGGAATTCACCCCTCCACTTT.

CDR3 region: CASSYYGTKGEKLFF. In nucleotides, the CDR3 is TGTGCCAGCAGTTATTACGGGACAAAGGGTGAAAAACTGTTTTTT. The chain couples TRBV6-5 to TRBJ1-4; tentative D call: TRBD1 (6 bases). V dropped 3 bases and J dropped 7 bases, with 15 bases sitting between them. The CDR3 has 15 residues. The germline CDR1 and CDR2 sequences are MNHEY and SVGAGI.

This chain joins TRBV4-2 and TRBJ2-1; 10 nucleotides line up with TRBD2. The V segment lost 4 bases and the J segment 5 bases; nucleotides outside the gene matches: 8. The CDR3 extends over 16 amino acids. CDR1 is LGHNA, CDR2 YNFKEQ, per germline. CDR3 region: CASSPASGSSNNEQFF. CDR3 sequence (DNA): TGTGCCAGCAGCCCCGCTAGCGGGAGTTCCAACAATGAGCAGTTCTTC.

For the CDR3, the DNA is TGTGCCAGCAGCCGACAGGGCGGAGGGTTGAATGAGCAGTTCTTC. The encoded protein is CASSRQGGGLNEQFF. The chain joins TRBV6-4 to TRBJ2-1, with TRBD1 as a possible D gene (7 bases). Germline lookup yields CDR1 MRHNA and CDR2 SNTAGT. Trimming shortened V by 6 bases and J by 7 bases, and 19 bases separated the two germline ends. The CDR3 loop spans 15 amino acids.

The genes are TRBV30 and TRBJ2-7; D is perhaps TRBD1 (6 bases). Germline loops: CDR1 GTSNPN, CDR2 SVGIG (reference sequence). Trimming shortened V by 5 bases and J by 3 bases, and 14 bases separated the two germline ends. CDR3 length: 13 amino acids. This CDR3 reads CAWEAGDGYEQYF. The CDR3 DNA reads TGTGCCTGGGAGGCAGGGGATGGCTACGAGCAGTACTTC. The full variable domain, with the rest looked up from reference TRBV30 and TRBJ2-7, is SQTIHQWPATLVQPVGSPLSLECTVEGTSNPNLYWYRQAAGRGLQLLFYSVGIGQISSEVPQNLSASRPQDRQFILSSKKLLLSDSGFYLCAWEAGDGYEQYFGPGTRLTVT.

The gene calls are TRBV6-1 and TRBJ1-1; 9 bases align to TRBD1. With 3 bases clipped from V and 5 bases from J, the junction kept 4 bases outside the gene matches. Germline V gene sequence: CDR1 MNHNS, CDR2 SASEGT. The CDR3 consists of 14 residues. DNA for the CDR3: TGTGCCAGCAGTGAGGACAGGGGTTGGACTGAAGCTTTCTTT. It translates to CASSEDRGWTEAFF.

The chain couples TRBV12-3 or TRBV12-4 to TRBJ2-7; no clear D. The CDR3 totals 13 residues. Trimming pared 1 base from V and 2 bases from J, leaving 6 bases between. The CDR3 coding sequence is TGTGCCAGCAGTTTAGGGGCCGCCTACGAGCAGTACTTC. Its translation is CASSLGAAYEQYF.

The chain has TRBV7-9 and TRBJ2-1, with 11 bases fitting TRBD2. Germline loops: CDR1 SEHNR, CDR2 FQNEAQ (reference sequence). This CDR3 has 16 residues. V was clipped by 5 bases and J by 4 bases; unmatched bases: 7. CDR3 bases: TGTGCCAGCAGCCGCTCGGGACTAGCGGATTACAATGAGCAGTTCTTC. Its protein is CASSRSGLADYNEQFF.

The rearrangement links TRBV7-9 to TRBJ1-2; TRBD1 aligns across 8 bases. The CDR3 runs to 15 residues. Trimming took 5 bases from V and 0 from J; bases not matched to a gene: 5. Germline V gene data show CDR1 as SEHNR and CDR2 as FQNEAQ (reference sequence). The CDR3 nucleotides are TGTGCCAGCAGCCGGACAGGGAATACTAACTATGGCTACACCTTC. It specifies CASSRTGNTNYGYTF.